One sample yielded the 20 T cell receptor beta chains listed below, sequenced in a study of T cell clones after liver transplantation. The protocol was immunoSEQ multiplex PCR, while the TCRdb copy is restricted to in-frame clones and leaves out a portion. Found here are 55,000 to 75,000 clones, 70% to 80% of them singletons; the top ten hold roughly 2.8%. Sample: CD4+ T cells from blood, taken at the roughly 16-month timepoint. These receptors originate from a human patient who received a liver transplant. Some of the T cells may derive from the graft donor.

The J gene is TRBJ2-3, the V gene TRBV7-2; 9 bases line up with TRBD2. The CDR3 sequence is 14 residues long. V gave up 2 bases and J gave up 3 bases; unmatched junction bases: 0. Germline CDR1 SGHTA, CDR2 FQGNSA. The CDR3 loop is CASSLTSGTDTQYF. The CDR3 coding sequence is TGTGCCAGCAGCTTAACTAGCGGGACAGATACGCAGTATTTT. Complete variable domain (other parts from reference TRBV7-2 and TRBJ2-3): GAGVSQSPSNKVTEKGKDVELRCDPISGHTALYWYRQSLGQGLEFLIYFQGNSAPDKSGLPSDRFSAERTGGSVSTLTIQRTQQEDSAVYLCASSLTSGTDTQYFGPGTRLTVL.

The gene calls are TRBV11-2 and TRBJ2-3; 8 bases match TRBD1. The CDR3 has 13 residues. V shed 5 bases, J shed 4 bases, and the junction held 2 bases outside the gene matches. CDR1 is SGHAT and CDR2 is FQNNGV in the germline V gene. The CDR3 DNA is TGTGCCAGCAGCGAGACAGGGGCAGATACGCAGTATTTT. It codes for CASSETGADTQYF.

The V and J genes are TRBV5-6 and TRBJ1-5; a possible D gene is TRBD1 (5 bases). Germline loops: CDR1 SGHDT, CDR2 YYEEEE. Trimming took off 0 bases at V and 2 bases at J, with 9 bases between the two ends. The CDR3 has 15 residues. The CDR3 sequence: CASSLDGAGNQPQHF. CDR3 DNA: TGTGCCAGCAGCTTGGATGGGGCGGGCAATCAGCCCCAGCATTTT.

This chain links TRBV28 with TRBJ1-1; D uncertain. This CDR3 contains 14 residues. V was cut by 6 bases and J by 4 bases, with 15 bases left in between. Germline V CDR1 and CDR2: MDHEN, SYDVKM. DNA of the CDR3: TGTGCCAGCAGCTCCTTGACGGCGAGCACTGAAGCTTTCTTT. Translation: CASSSLTASTEAFF.

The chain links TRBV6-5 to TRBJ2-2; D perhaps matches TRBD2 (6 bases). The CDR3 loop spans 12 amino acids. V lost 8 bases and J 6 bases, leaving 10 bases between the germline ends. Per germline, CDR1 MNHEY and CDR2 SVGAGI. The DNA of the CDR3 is TGTGCCAGCCTCGGGGGACCCGGGGAGCTGTTTTTT. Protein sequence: CASLGGPGELFF.

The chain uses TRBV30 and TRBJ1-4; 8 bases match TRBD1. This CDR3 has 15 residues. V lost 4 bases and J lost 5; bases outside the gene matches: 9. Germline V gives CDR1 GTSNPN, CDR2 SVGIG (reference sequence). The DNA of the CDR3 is TGTGCCTGGAATAGAGGACAGGGTTTAAATGAAAAACTGTTTTTT. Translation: CAWNRGQGLNEKLFF.

The CDR3 is CASSPDATGTYEQYV. As DNA, the CDR3 is TGTGCCAGCAGCCCGGATGCTACAGGGACCTACGAGCAGTACGTC. This chain links TRBV5-5 with TRBJ2-7; D perhaps matches TRBD1 (6 bases). The CDR3 has 15 amino acids. In germline, CDR1 is SGHKS, CDR2 YYEKEE (reference sequence). The ends were cut back, 4 bases at V and 2 bases at J, with 16 bases in the middle.

The CDR3 reads CASSLQSSTDTQYF. The CDR3 DNA follows: TGTGCCAGCAGCTTACAATCTAGCACAGATACGCAGTATTTT. The rearrangement joins TRBV7-2 to TRBJ2-3; D is uncertain. Trimming took off 2 bases at V and 0 bases at J, with 6 bases between the two ends. Germline CDR1 and CDR2: SGHTA and FQGNSA. This CDR3 has 14 residues.

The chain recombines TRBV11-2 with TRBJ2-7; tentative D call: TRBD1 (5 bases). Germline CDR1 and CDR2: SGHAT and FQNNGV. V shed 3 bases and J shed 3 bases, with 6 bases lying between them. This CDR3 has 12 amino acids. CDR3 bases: TGTGCCAGCAGCTTTGACAGCTACGAGCAGTACGTC. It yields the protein CASSFDSYEQYV.

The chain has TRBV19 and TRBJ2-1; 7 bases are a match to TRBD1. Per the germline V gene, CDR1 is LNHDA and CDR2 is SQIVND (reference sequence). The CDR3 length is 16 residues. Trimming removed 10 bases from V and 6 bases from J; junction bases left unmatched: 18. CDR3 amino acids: CATAKGWDSDFNEQFF. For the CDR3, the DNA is TGTGCCACCGCGAAAGGATGGGACAGTGATTTCAATGAGCAGTTCTTC.

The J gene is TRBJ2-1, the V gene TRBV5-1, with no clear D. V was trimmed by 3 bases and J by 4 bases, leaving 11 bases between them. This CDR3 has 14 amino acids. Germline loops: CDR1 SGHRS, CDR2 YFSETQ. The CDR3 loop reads CASSSGEIYNEQFF. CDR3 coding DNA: TGCGCCAGCAGCTCCGGAGAGATATACAATGAGCAGTTCTTC.

The CDR3 sequence is CAISDTDRERYTEAFF. The CDR3 DNA is TGTGCCATCAGTGACACCGACAGGGAGCGTTACACTGAAGCTTTCTTT. The chain links TRBV10-3 to TRBJ1-1; 7 bases agree with TRBD1. CDR1 is ENHRY and CDR2 is SYGVKD in the germline V gene. The trim removed 3 bases at V and 3 bases at J, leaving 10 bases unmatched. The CDR3 loop spans 16 amino acids.

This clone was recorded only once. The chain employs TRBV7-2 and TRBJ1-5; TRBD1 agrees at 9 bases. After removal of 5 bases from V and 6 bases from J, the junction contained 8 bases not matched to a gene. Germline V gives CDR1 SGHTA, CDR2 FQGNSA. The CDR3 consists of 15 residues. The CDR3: CASSMTGGRGQPQHF. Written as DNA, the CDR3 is TGTGCCAGCAGCATGACAGGGGGTAGAGGTCAGCCCCAGCATTTT.

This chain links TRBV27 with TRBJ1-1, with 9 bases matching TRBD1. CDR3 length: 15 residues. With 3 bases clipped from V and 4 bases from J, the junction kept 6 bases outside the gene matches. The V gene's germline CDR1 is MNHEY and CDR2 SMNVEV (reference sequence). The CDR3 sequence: CASSFLGQGSTEAFF. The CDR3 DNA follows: TGTGCCAGCAGTTTTCTGGGACAGGGAAGCACTGAAGCTTTCTTT.

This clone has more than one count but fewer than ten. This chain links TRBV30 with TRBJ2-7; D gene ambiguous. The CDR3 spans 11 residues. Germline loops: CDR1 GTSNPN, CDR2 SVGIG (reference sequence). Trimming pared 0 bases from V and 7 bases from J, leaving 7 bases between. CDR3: CAWSVSREQYF. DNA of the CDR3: TGTGCCTGGAGTGTATCTAGAGAGCAGTACTTC.

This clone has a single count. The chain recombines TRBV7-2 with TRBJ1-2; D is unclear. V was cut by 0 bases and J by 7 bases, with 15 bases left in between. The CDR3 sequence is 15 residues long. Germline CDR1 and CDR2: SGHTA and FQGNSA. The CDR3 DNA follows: TGTGCCAGCAGCTTAGCAACCTTGGGCGGTGTTGGCTACACCTTC. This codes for CASSLATLGGVGYTF.

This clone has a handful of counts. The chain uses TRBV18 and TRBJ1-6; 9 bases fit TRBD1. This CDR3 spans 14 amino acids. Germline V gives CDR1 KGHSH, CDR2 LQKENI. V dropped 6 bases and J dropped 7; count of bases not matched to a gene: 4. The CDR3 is CASSPTGGNSPLHF. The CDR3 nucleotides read TGTGCCAGCTCGCCTACAGGGGGCAATTCACCCCTCCACTTT.

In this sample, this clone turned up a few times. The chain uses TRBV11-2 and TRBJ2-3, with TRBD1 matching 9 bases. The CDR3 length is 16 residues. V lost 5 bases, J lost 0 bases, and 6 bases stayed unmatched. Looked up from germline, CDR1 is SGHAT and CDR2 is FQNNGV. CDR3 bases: TGTGCCAGCAGCCAACGACAGGGGGGTAGCACAGATACGCAGTATTTT. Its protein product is CASSQRQGGSTDTQYF. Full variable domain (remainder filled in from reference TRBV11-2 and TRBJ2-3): EAGVAQSPRYKIIEKRQSVAFWCNPISGHATLYWYQQILGQGPKLLIQFQNNGVVDDSQLPKDRFSAERLKGVDSTLKIQPAKLEDSAVYLCASSQRQGGSTDTQYFGPGTRLTVL.

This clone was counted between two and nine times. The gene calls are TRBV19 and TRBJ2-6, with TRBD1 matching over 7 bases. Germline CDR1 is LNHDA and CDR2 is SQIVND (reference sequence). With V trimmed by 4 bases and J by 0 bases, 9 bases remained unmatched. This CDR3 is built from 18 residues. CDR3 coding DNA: TGTGCCAGTAGTACGCTCGACAGGGAATACTCTGGGGCCAACGTCCTGACTTTC. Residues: CASSTLDREYSGANVLTF.

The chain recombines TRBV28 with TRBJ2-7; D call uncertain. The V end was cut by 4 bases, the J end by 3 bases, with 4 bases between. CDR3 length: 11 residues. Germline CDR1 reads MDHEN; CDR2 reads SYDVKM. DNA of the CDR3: TGTGCCAGCAGTTCAAACTACGAGCAGTACGTC. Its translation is CASSSNYEQYV.